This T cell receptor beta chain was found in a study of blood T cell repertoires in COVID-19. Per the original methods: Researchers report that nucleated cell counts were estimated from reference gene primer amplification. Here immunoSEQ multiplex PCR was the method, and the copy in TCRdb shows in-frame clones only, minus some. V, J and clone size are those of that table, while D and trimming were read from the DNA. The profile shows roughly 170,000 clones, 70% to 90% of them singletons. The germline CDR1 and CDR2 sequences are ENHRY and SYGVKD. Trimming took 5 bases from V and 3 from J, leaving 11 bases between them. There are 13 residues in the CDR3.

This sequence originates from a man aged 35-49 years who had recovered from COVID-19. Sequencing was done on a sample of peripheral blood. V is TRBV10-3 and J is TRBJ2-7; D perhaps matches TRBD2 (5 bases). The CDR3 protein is CAISRSGIYEQYF. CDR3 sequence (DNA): TGTGCCATCAGTCGCAGCGGAATCTACGAGCAGTACTTC.